The 3 T cell receptor beta chains listed next were all sequenced from one sample in a study of T cell responses to AZD1222 COVID-19 vaccine. Some clones are missing from TCRdb's copy, which holds only in-frame ones; the method was immunoSEQ multiplex PCR. The sample records about 62,000 clones, 65% to 80% being singletons. Sequences were derived from peripheral blood, sampled on day 0 of AZD1222 vaccination. The receptors come from an adult in good health.

The chain recombines TRBV7-2 with TRBJ1-3, with D unresolved. The CDR3 covers 16 residues. V shed 1 base and J shed 3 bases, with 13 bases lying between them. CDR1 and CDR2 from the germline V gene are SGHTA and FQGNSA. CDR3 DNA: TGTGCCAGCAGCTTAGGGCAGGTTCTAAGTGGAAACACCATATATTTT. Encoded protein: CASSLGQVLSGNTIYF.

The V and J genes are TRBV18 and TRBJ1-4, with 7 bases lining up with TRBD1. CDR3 length: 11 residues. The germline V gene encodes CDR1 KGHSH and CDR2 LQKENI. With 5 bases clipped from V and 10 bases from J, the junction kept 1 base outside the gene matches. The CDR3 loop is CASSNRGKLFF. CDR3 sequence (DNA): TGTGCCAGCTCAAACAGGGGAAAACTGTTTTTT.

This clone is a singleton in its sample. The chain employs TRBV3-1 (or the pseudogene TRBV3-2) and TRBJ1-2, with TRBD1 as a possible D gene (5 bases). This CDR3 spans 16 amino acids. Looked up from germline, CDR1 is LGHDT and CDR2 is YNNKEL (reference sequence). Trimming took 0 bases from V and 1 from J, leaving 12 bases between them. CDR3 region: CASSQDWGVRNYGYTF. CDR3 DNA sequence: TGTGCCAGCAGCCAAGATTGGGGGGTCCGTAACTATGGCTACACCTTC.